This record concerns one T cell receptor beta chain sequence. Sequencing was performed with immunoSEQ multiplex PCR; in TCRdb, only in-frame clones are kept and a portion is missing. The sample consists of 77,000 or so clones, around 91% of them appearing once. The sample is drawn from a study of OX40 agonist ivuxolimab in advanced cancers. The source is an adult with an advanced solid tumor such as melanoma, head and neck, liver or kidney cancer. Sequenced material: CD4+ or CD8+ T cells sorted from blood, taken in a trial of the OX40 agonist ivuxolimab.

For the CDR3, the DNA is TGTGCCAGCACCGCCCCGGGACATTACACTGGGCAGTACTTC. Protein product: CASTAPGHYTGQYF. The chain is built from TRBV5-5 and TRBJ2-7; D possibly corresponds to TRBD1 (6 bases). The CDR3 consists of 14 residues. The germline V gene encodes CDR1 SGHKS and CDR2 YYEKEE (reference sequence). The V end was cut by 6 bases, the J end by 9 bases, with 22 bases between.